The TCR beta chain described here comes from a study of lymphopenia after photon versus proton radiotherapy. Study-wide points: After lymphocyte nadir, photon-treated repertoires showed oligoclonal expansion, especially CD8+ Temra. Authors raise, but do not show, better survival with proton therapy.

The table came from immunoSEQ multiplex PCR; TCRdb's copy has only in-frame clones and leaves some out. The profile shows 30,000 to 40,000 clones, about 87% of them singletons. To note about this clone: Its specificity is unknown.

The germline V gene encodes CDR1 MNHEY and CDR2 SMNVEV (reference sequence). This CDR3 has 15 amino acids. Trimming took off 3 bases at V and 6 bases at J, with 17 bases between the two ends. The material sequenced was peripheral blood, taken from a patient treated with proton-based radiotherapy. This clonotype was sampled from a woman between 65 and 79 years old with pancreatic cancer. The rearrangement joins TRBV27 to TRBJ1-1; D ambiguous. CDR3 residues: CASSFSPRRPPEAFF. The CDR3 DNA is TGTGCCAGCAGTTTTAGTCCCCGGAGGCCTCCTGAAGCTTTCTTT.